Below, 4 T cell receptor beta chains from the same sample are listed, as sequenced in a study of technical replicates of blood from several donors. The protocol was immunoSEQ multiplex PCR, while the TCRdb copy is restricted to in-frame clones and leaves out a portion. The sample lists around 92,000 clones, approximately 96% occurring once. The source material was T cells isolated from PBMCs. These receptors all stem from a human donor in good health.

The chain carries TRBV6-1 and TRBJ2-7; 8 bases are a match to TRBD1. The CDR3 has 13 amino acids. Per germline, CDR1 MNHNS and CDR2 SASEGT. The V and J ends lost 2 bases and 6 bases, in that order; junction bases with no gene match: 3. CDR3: CASSEQGAIEQYF. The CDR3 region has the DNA TGTGCCAGCAGTGAACAGGGGGCCATCGAGCAGTACTTC.

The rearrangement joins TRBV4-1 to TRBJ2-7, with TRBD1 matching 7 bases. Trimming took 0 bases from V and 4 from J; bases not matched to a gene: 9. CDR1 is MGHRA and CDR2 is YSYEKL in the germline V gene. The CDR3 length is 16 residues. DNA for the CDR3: TGCGCCAGCAGCCAAGATAATGGAAGGGGGCAGTACGAGCAGTACTTC. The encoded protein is CASSQDNGRGQYEQYF.

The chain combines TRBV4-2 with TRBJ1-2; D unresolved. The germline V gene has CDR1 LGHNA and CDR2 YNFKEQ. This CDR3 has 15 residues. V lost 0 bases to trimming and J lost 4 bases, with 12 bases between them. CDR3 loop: CASSQEVTTGYGYTF. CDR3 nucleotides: TGTGCCAGCAGCCAAGAAGTAACCACGGGCTATGGCTACACCTTC.

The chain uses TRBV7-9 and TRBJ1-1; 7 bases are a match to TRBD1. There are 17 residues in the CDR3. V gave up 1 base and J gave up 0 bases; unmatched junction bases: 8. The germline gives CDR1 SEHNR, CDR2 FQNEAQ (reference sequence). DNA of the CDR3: TGTGCCAGCAGCTTAGAGGGGACAGAAATACTGAACACTGAAGCTTTCTTT. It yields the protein CASSLEGTEILNTEAFF.